This TCR beta chain was recorded in a study of OX40 agonist ivuxolimab in advanced cancers. TCRdb's table, derived via immunoSEQ multiplex PCR, lists solely in-frame clones and lacks some. The sample has around 33,000 clones; roughly 84% are singletons. The table lists this clone with a few counts. Prior autoimmune disease or systemic immunosuppression barred patients. V lost 5 bases and J lost 2, with 14 bases in between. Germline-derived CDR1 and CDR2 are SGHNT and YYREEE (reference sequence). The CDR3 runs to 14 residues. The specimen comprised CD4+ or CD8+ T cells sorted from blood, sampled in a trial of the OX40 agonist ivuxolimab. This TCR derives from an adult with an advanced solid tumor such as melanoma, head and neck, liver or kidney cancer. The chain carries TRBV5-4 and TRBJ2-7, with D possibly matching TRBD1 (6 bases). The CDR3 nucleotides read TGTGCCAGCAGTCTGACAGGTATGACCTACGAGCAGTACTTC. The encoded protein is CASSLTGMTYEQYF. Filled out from reference TRBV5-4 and TRBJ2-7, the complete variable domain reads ETGVTQSPTHLIKTRGQQVTLRCSSQSGHNTVSWYQQALGQGPQFIFQYYREEENGRGNFPPRFSGLQFPNYSSELNVNALELDDSALYLCASSLTGMTYEQYFGPGTRLTVT.